These 26 T cell receptor beta chains were sequenced from one sample in a study of identical twins' blood T cells. TCRdb analysed the 5' RACE reads with MiXCR anew, one entry per CDR3 protein. Here the sample spans roughly 340,000 distinct CDR3 sequences, about 28% being singletons. The sample comprised PBMCs. The source is a woman between 18 and 49 years old in good health.

This clonotype was picked up many times. The gene calls are TRBV5-1 and TRBJ1-1, with D possibly TRBD1 on 5 matching bases. Trimming took off 4 bases at V and 6 bases at J, with 13 bases between the two ends. This CDR3 region has 13 residues. Germline assignment: CDR1 SGHRS and CDR2 YFSETQ. The chain's CDR3 is CASSLFDSAEAFF. The CDR3 region has the DNA TGCGCCAGCAGCCTCTTTGACAGCGCTGAAGCTTTCTTT.

As for this clonotype: Mismatch with germline at one junction end may stem from a read error. This chain joins TRBV11-2 and TRBJ1-2; D remains ambiguous. Germline V gives CDR1 SGHAT, CDR2 FQNNGV. The length of the CDR3 is 13 residues. The CDR3 bases are TGTACCAGCAGCTTAGATGTGGTCTATGGCTACGCCTTC. This gives the protein CTSSLDVVYGYAF.

This clonotype was seen a single time. The chain has TRBV20-1 and TRBJ2-2; weak D call: TRBD2 (5 bases). The germline gives CDR1 DFQATT, CDR2 SNEGSKA (reference sequence). V lost 3 bases and J lost 6, with 11 bases in between. The CDR3 contains 13 residues. This chain's CDR3 is CSARDWVAGELFF. CDR3 coding DNA: TGCAGTGCTAGGGACTGGGTCGCCGGGGAGCTGTTTTTT.

The chain combines TRBV29-1 with TRBJ2-2; tentative D call: TRBD2 (5 bases). CDR1 and CDR2 (germline): SQVTM, ANQGSEA. The CDR3 contains 15 residues. V was cut by 6 bases and J by 0 bases, with 14 bases left in between. CDR3 nucleotide sequence: TGCAGCGTAGCCCCTCCGGGGACGAACACCGGGGAGCTGTTTTTT. Protein product: CSVAPPGTNTGELFF.

This clonotype was detected many times. This rearrangement joins TRBV20-1 to TRBJ1-4; D is possibly TRBD1 (5 bases). The germline V gene has CDR1 DFQATT and CDR2 SNEGSKA (reference sequence). Between the trimmed V and J ends, which lost 3 bases and 8 bases, there was a span of 16 bases. This CDR3 comprises 14 residues. CDR3 in DNA: TGCAGTGCTAGCGGGACGGGGAAAGGAGAAAAACTGTTTTTT. Its protein is CSASGTGKGEKLFF.

The rearrangement uses TRBV29-1 and TRBJ1-1; D gene ambiguous. Germline assignment: CDR1 SQVTM and CDR2 ANQGSEA. V was pared by 4 bases and J by 1 base, with 13 bases between. The CDR3 length is 14 residues. The CDR3 reads CSVVRGLQNTEAFF. The CDR3 nucleotides read TGCAGCGTTGTCCGCGGACTGCAGAACACTGAAGCTTTCTTT.

Points on this clonotype: A much more abundant neighbour one base away suggests this may be a read error. The chain combines TRBV29-1 with TRBJ2-3; TRBD2 aligns across 14 bases. Germline lookup yields CDR1 SQVTM and CDR2 ANQGSEA. This CDR3 spans 17 amino acids. The CDR3 DNA is TGCATCGTTGAGTCTGCAGACGGGACTAGCGGGAGTGATACGCAGTATTTT. Its protein is CIVESADGTSGSDTQYF.

This clonotype was counted between two and nine times. The chain carries TRBV10-3 and TRBJ2-5; no clear D gene. Germline V gene sequence: CDR1 ENHRY, CDR2 SYGVKD. This CDR3 is 14 amino acids long. Trimming took off 0 bases at V and 2 bases at J, with 7 bases between the two ends. The CDR3 nucleotides are TGTGCCATCAGTGAGTCGGGTCAGCAAGAGACCCAGTACTTC. This codes for CAISESGQQETQYF.

Of note for this clonotype: This sequence may be a read error, since a much larger clone differs from it by one base. CDR3 sequence: CASSPSLPGTLGISGDLFF. Here the CDR3 DNA reads TGTGCCAGCTCACCATCCCTTCCAGGAACCCTCGGAATCTCCGGGGATCTGTTTTTT. The rearrangement links TRBV18 to TRBJ2-2, with D perhaps matching TRBD2 (5 bases). Per germline, CDR1 KGHSH and CDR2 LQKENI. This CDR3 has 19 residues.

The CDR3 bases are TGTGCCAGCAGCGCCTCCACGGGGGATACGCAGTATTTT. As protein: CASSASTGDTQYF. The rearrangement uses TRBV9 and TRBJ2-3; TRBD2 is a possible D gene (5 bases). Germline lookup yields CDR1 SGDLS and CDR2 YYNGEE. There are 13 residues in the CDR3. V lost 3 bases and J lost 6, with 11 bases in between.

The V and J genes are TRBV29-1 and TRBJ1-4; tentatively, D is TRBD1 (5 bases). CDR1 and CDR2 from the germline V gene are SQVTM and ANQGSEA. The CDR3 is made up of 12 amino acids. Trimming left V 7 bases short and J 7 bases short, with 13 bases between. This CDR3 is CSARVIAEKLFF. The CDR3 nucleotides are TGCAGCGCCAGGGTTATCGCTGAAAAACTGTTTTTT.

The gene calls are TRBV5-1 and TRBJ2-6, with unresolved D. Between the trimmed V and J ends, which lost 4 bases and 0 bases, there was a span of 14 bases. The CDR3 totals 17 residues. The germline gives CDR1 SGHRS, CDR2 YFSETQ. The CDR3 loop is CASSPQLSHSGANVLTF. The CDR3 DNA reads TGCGCCAGCAGCCCACAATTATCCCACTCTGGGGCCAACGTCCTGACTTTC.

This clonotype showed up just once. At one end the junction does not follow the germline gene, possibly because of a read error. The chain recombines TRBV3-1 with TRBJ2-1, with 7 bases fitting TRBD1. The CDR3 extends over 16 amino acids. CDR1 is LGHDT, CDR2 YNNKEL, per germline (reference sequence). The DNA for the CDR3 is TGTGCCAGCAGCGTCGGACAGGAGAGCTCCCACAATGAGCAGTTCTTC. Amino acid sequence: CASSVGQESSHNEQFF.

Comments on this clonotype: Relative to the germline gene, one junction end is altered; a read error may explain this. This sequence joins TRBV29-1 and TRBJ1-1; the D is unclear. The CDR3 is 14 residues long. Germline V gives CDR1 SQVTM, CDR2 ANQGSEA. CDR3 nucleotide sequence: TGCGGCGTTTCCCTTCCGTCCAGGACCACGGAAGCTTTCTTT. This encodes CGVSLPSRTTEAFF.

This clonotype has only a few counts. This chain joins TRBV5-1 and TRBJ2-2; TRBD2 matches 9 bases. Germline-derived CDR1 and CDR2 are SGHRS and YFSETQ. V dropped 5 bases and J dropped 5; count of bases not matched to a gene: 7. The CDR3 totals 15 residues. In DNA form, the CDR3 reads TGCGCCAGCAGTTCCGGACTAGCGCGTACCGGGGAGCTGTTTTTT. Its translation is CASSSGLARTGELFF.

This clonotype was seen a handful of times. The CDR3 coding sequence is TGCAGCGTTGCACTAGATTACAATGAGCAGTTCTTC. This gives the protein CSVALDYNEQFF. V is TRBV29-1 and J is TRBJ2-1; TRBD2 is a possible D gene (5 bases). The V and J ends lost 4 bases and 4 bases respectively, with 8 bases between them. Germline CDR1 and CDR2: SQVTM and ANQGSEA. This CDR3 has 12 amino acids.

With respect to this clonotype: This may arise from a read error, as a much more abundant clone is one base away. The genes are TRBV11-3 and TRBJ2-7, with D possibly matching TRBD1 (5 bases). The CDR3 is 14 residues long. The germline CDR1 and CDR2 sequences are SGHNT and YENEEA. CDR3 DNA: TGTGCCAGCAGCTTAGTCGGACATCCCTACGAGCAGTGCTTC. Amino acids: CASSLVGHPYEQCF.

This clonotype was seen many times. The chain employs TRBV24-1 and TRBJ2-5; 8 bases are a match to TRBD1. Losses at the gene ends were 4 bases for V and 4 bases for J; bases not matched to a gene: 4. The germline CDR1 and CDR2 sequences are KGHDR and SFDVKD. This CDR3 comprises 14 residues. CDR3 loop: CATSDRGQGETQYF. The CDR3 DNA reads as TGTGCCACCAGTGACCGCGGACAGGGAGAGACCCAGTACTTC.

Only a few counts were recorded for this clonotype. The genes are TRBV7-9 and TRBJ1-2; D ambiguous. The CDR3 totals 15 residues. Germline CDR1 is SEHNR and CDR2 is FQNEAQ (reference sequence). V lost 2 bases and J 0 bases, leaving 10 bases between the germline ends. The CDR3 reads CASSLKGDSNYGYTF. CDR3 in DNA: TGTGCCAGCAGCTTAAAAGGCGACTCTAACTATGGCTACACCTTC.

There are a few counts of this clonotype. The chain links TRBV29-1 to TRBJ2-3; the D gene is possibly TRBD1 (6 bases). Per germline, CDR1 SQVTM and CDR2 ANQGSEA. The CDR3 is made up of 15 amino acids. Deletions cut 3 bases from V and 0 bases from J, with 13 bases between. This CDR3 is CSVDGSRGSTDTQYF. CDR3 bases: TGCAGCGTTGATGGGTCCAGGGGTAGCACAGATACGCAGTATTTT.

J is TRBJ1-5 and V is TRBV20-1; D is ambiguous. Germline V gene lookup returns CDR1 DFQATT and CDR2 SNEGSKA (reference sequence). CDR3 length equals 17 residues. Trimming left V 3 bases short and J 7 bases short, with 25 bases between. CDR3 residues: CSASPARRDIVTQPQHF. The CDR3 bases are TGCAGTGCTAGTCCGGCCCGACGGGATATTGTAACCCAGCCCCAGCATTTT.

The chain links TRBV9 to TRBJ2-7; D call uncertain. The CDR3 consists of 14 residues. Germline lookup yields CDR1 SGDLS and CDR2 YYNGEE. Trimming removed 4 bases at V and 6 bases at J, with 17 bases between. The CDR3 DNA is TGTGCCAGCAGCCCAGGAAACAGTGAGTCCGAGCAGTACTTC. The encoded protein is CASSPGNSESEQYF. Combining the CDR3 with reference TRBV9 and TRBJ2-7 gives the whole variable domain DSGVTQTPKHLITATGQRVTLRCSPRSGDLSVYWYQQSLDQGLQFLIQYYNGEERAKGNILERFSAQQFPDLHSELNLSSLELGDSALYFCASSPGNSESEQYFGPGTRLTVT.

This clonotype was seen many times. The V and J genes are TRBV12-3 or TRBV12-4 and TRBJ2-7, with D perhaps TRBD2 (6 bases). The V gene lost 5 bases and the J gene lost 2 bases, with 10 bases spanning the gap. The CDR3 loop spans 13 amino acids. Here the CDR3 reads CASSGGATYEQYF. DNA for the CDR3: TGTGCCAGCAGTGGCGGGGCAACCTACGAGCAGTACTTC.

For this clonotype: A much larger clone differs by one base, so this may be a read error. The V and J genes are TRBV29-1 and TRBJ1-1, with D perhaps matching TRBD1 (6 bases). CDR1 is SQVTM, CDR2 ANQGSEA, per germline. The CDR3 extends over 12 amino acids. CDR3 nucleotide sequence: TGCAGCGTGGGGGCACCGAACACTGAAGCTCTCTTT. It specifies CSVGAPNTEALF.

The genes are TRBV9 and TRBJ1-1; unclear D gene. Germline CDR1 and CDR2: SGDLS and YYNGEE. Trimming left V 3 bases short and J 0 bases short, with 9 bases between. The CDR3 sequence is 14 residues long. CDR3: CASSAGVLNTEAFF. The CDR3 DNA sequence: TGTGCCAGCAGCGCTGGAGTTTTGAACACTGAAGCTTTCTTT. The complete variable domain, with remaining parts taken from reference TRBV9 and TRBJ1-1, reads DSGVTQTPKHLITATGQRVTLRCSPRSGDLSVYWYQQSLDQGLQFLIQYYNGEERAKGNILERFSAQQFPDLHSELNLSSLELGDSALYFCASSAGVLNTEAFFGQGTRLTVV.

This clonotype was detected only a few times. V and J are TRBV10-2 and TRBJ2-7; D is possibly TRBD1 (5 bases). The V end lost 1 base, the J end lost 5 bases, and 9 bases lay between the germline ends. The CDR3 spans 13 residues. Germline V lookup: CDR1 WSHSY, CDR2 SAAADI. The CDR3, as DNA: TGCGCCAGCAGTGAGTTTAGGGGTGACGAGCAGTACTTC. Protein product: CASSEFRGDEQYF.